These T cell receptor beta chains were read from a single sample in a study of cytomegalovirus exposure and HLA in healthy donors. Method: immunoSEQ multiplex PCR; TCRdb's copy keeps in-frame clones and lacks some. Among 170,000 or so clones, nearly 80% were seen once, and the ten largest hold 3.1%. Material: PBMCs. The receptors stem from a woman in her 40s in good health and CMV-seronegative. The CDR3 runs from the conserved cysteine through the conserved F or W. D genes are given only for firm matches. Expanded clones are given a class, and other clones once, few, many or no size at all.

clone size	J gene	D gene	V gene	CDR3 protein	CDR3 DNA
-	TRBJ1-4	-	TRBV4-1	CASSPGGSRATNEKLFF	TGCGCCAGCAGTCCCGGAGGAAGCAGAGCAACTAATGAAAAACTGTTTTTT
once	TRBJ2-7	TRBD1	TRBV2	CASRGDRASYEQYF	TGTGCCAGCAGAGGGGACAGGGCCTCCTACGAGCAGTACTTC
-	TRBJ2-3	-	TRBV18	CASSQSEQDTQYF	TGTGCCAGCTCACAATCGGAGCAAGATACGCAGTATTTT
-	TRBJ1-3	TRBD1	TRBV7-9	CASSSGTAGNTIYF	TGTGCCAGCAGCTCCGGGACAGCTGGAAACACCATATATTTT
-	TRBJ1-1	-	TRBV5-4	CASSFGGTEAFF	TGTGCCAGCAGCTTTGGAGGCACTGAAGCTTTCTTT
-	TRBJ1-5	-	TRBV5-1	CASSLAGEDQPQHF	TGCGCCAGCAGCTTGGCGGGGGAGGATCAGCCCCAACATTTT
-	TRBJ2-2	-	TRBV7-3	CASSPSPGTGELFF	TGTGCCAGCAGCCCAAGCCCGGGGACCGGGGAGCTGTTTTTT
-	TRBJ1-3	-	TRBV12-5	CASGLESGNTIYF	TGTGCTAGTGGTTTGGAGTCTGGCAACACCATATATTTT
-	TRBJ2-1	TRBD2	TRBV18	CASSRTSGGDNEQFF	TGTGCCAGCTCAAGGACTAGCGGGGGGGACAATGAGCAGTTCTTC
-	TRBJ2-3	-	TRBV9	CASSQVGRGSADTQYF	TGTGCCAGCAGCCAAGTGGGAAGGGGCAGCGCAGATACGCAGTATTTT
-	TRBJ2-7	TRBD1	TRBV6-1	CASSSGGEQYF	TGTGCCAGCAGTTCAGGGGGCGAGCAGTACTTC
-	TRBJ2-1	-	TRBV7-9	CSSSPQGGEQFF	TGTTCCAGCAGCCCGCAGGGGGGTGAGCAGTTCTTC
-	TRBJ2-7	TRBD2	TRBV5-6	CASSGLAGPLRLYEQYF	TGTGCCAGCAGCGGATTAGCGGGCCCCTTAAGGCTCTACGAGCAGTACTTC
-	TRBJ1-4	-	TRBV2	CASAKQGADEKLFF	TGTGCCAGCGCGAAACAGGGCGCGGACGAAAAACTGTTTTTT
-	TRBJ1-2	-	TRBV2	CASSAESGGNYGYTF	TGTGCCAGCAGTGCGGAGTCCGGGGGTAACTATGGCTACACCTTC
-	TRBJ2-7	-	TRBV5-8	CASSLAEGASSYEQYF	TGTGCCAGCAGCTTGGCGGAGGGGGCGAGCTCCTACGAGCAGTACTTC
-	TRBJ2-3	TRBD2	TRBV18	CASSPLTSGGDTQYF	TGTGCCAGCTCACCACTAACTAGCGGGGGTGATACGCAGTATTTT
few	TRBJ1-2	-	TRBV27	CASSLLGRAHGYTF	TGTGCCAGCAGTTTATTAGGCAGGGCCCATGGCTACACCTTC
few	TRBJ2-2	-	TRBV9	CASSISGINTGELFF	TGTGCCAGCAGCATTAGCGGAATCAACACCGGGGAGCTGTTTTTT
-	TRBJ1-6	-	TRBV6-5	CASSFTGSPLHF	TGTGCCAGCAGTTTCACGGGTTCACCCCTCCACTTT
-	TRBJ2-5	-	TRBV5-1	CASRREAHQETQYF	TGCGCCAGCCGTCGGGAAGCACACCAAGAGACCCAGTACTTC
-	TRBJ1-4	-	TRBV6-1	CASSQGSANEKLFF	TGTGCCAGCAGCCAGGGATCGGCTAATGAAAAACTGTTTTTT
-	TRBJ1-2	-	TRBV9	CASSGEFLPKGYTF	TGTGCCAGCAGCGGAGAGTTTCTTCCGAAGGGCTACACCTTC
-	TRBJ1-2	TRBD1	TRBV2	CASSPSRDSSSGYTF	TGTGCCAGCAGTCCCAGCCGGGACAGTTCCTCGGGCTACACCTTC
-	TRBJ1-2	-	TRBV6-1	CASSRGNYGYTF	TGTGCCAGCAGCAGGGGAAACTATGGCTACACCTTC
-	TRBJ1-3	TRBD1	TRBV29-1	CSVVRGDRNTIYF	TGCAGCGTTGTCCGCGGGGACAGGAACACCATATATTTT
-	TRBJ1-2	TRBD1	TRBV11-2	CASSRDRDRELGGGYTF	TGTGCCAGCTCCAGGGACCGGGACAGGGAATTAGGCGGGGGCTACACCTTC
-	TRBJ2-7	-	TRBV6-5	CASSYSKLLFSYEQYF	TGTGCCAGCAGTTACTCAAAACTTCTCTTCTCCTACGAGCAGTACTTC
-	TRBJ1-2	TRBD1	TRBV7-9	CASSRSHTGQGPYGYTF	TGTGCCAGCAGCCGATCTCATACCGGACAGGGGCCATATGGCTACACCTTC
once	TRBJ2-3	-	TRBV5-1	CASSPRGSAGTDTQYF	TGCGCCAGCAGCCCCCGGGGGAGTGCGGGCACAGATACGCAGTATTTT
-	TRBJ2-1	TRBD1	TRBV5-1	CASTIYRGEQFF	TGCGCCAGCACCATATACAGGGGCGAGCAGTTCTTC
once	TRBJ1-6	TRBD1	TRBV5-1	CASSFTQGGLWEGNSPLHF	TGCGCCAGCAGCTTCACACAGGGGGGCCTATGGGAAGGCAATTCACCCCTCCACTTT
-	TRBJ2-7	TRBD2	TRBV6-1	CASLKVSGAHEQYF	TGTGCCAGCTTGAAGGTTAGCGGGGCTCACGAGCAGTACTTC
-	TRBJ1-1	TRBD1	TRBV6-1	CASSPMGQLAFF	TGTGCCAGCAGTCCAATGGGACAGTTAGCTTTCTTT
-	TRBJ2-6	-	TRBV27	CASSSQTRSGANVLTF	TGTGCCAGCAGCTCCCAGACACGCTCTGGGGCCAACGTCCTGACTTTC
-	TRBJ2-1	-	TRBV19	CASSIVGRQFGGGLYTYNEQFF	TGTGCCAGTAGTATAGTGGGACGCCAGTTTGGGGGGGGCCTTTACACCTACAATGAGCAGTTCTTC
-	TRBJ2-1	-	TRBV6-1	CASRDSYNEQFF	TGTGCCAGCAGGGACAGTTACAATGAGCAGTTCTTC
-	TRBJ2-1	TRBD1	TRBV5-1	CASSLNTGGEQFF	TGCGCCAGCAGCCTGAATACAGGGGGCGAGCAGTTCTTC
-	TRBJ2-3	-	TRBV5-1	CASSPGRRQNTDTQYF	TGCGCCAGCAGCCCCGGACGCCGACAGAACACAGATACGCAGTATTTT
once	TRBJ1-2	TRBD1	TRBV5-6	CASSLAPGGGGYTF	TGTGCCAGCAGCTTGGCCCCAGGGGGAGGTGGCTACACCTTC
-	TRBJ2-3	-	TRBV10-2	CASSELSDTQYF	TGCGCCAGCAGTGAGCTGTCAGATACGCAGTATTTT
-	TRBJ1-2	TRBD1	TRBV19	CASSRGQGAPGYYGYTF	TGTGCCAGTAGTAGGGGACAGGGGGCTCCGGGGTACTATGGCTACACCTTC
-	TRBJ2-3	TRBD1	TRBV7-9	CASSPGTVTDTQYF	TGTGCCAGCAGCCCCGGGACAGTTACAGATACGCAGTATTTT
few	TRBJ2-7	-	TRBV29-1	CRVTGSPFYEQYF	TGCAGAGTTACAGGGTCCCCGTTCTACGAGCAGTACTTC
-	TRBJ2-6	TRBD1	TRBV18	CASSPDRGTGANVLTF	TGTGCCAGCTCACCGGACAGGGGAACTGGGGCCAACGTCCTGACTTTC
few	TRBJ1-1	-	TRBV6-1	CASMGSAGGTEAFF	TGTGCCAGTATGGGTTCCGCCGGGGGTACTGAAGCTTTCTTT
-	TRBJ1-5	-	TRBV2	CASRREGVSNQPQHF	TGTGCCAGCCGCCGGGAGGGGGTTAGCAATCAGCCCCAGCATTTT
-	TRBJ2-2	TRBD2	TRBV2	CASSQSSGGGELFF	TGTGCCAGCAGTCAGTCTAGCGGTGGCGGGGAGCTGTTTTTT
-	TRBJ1-5	-	TRBV6-5	CASSQSTVAGQPQHF	TGTGCCAGCAGCCAATCTACCGTGGCGGGTCAGCCCCAGCATTTT
-	TRBJ1-6	TRBD1	TRBV6-1	CASTRQGEHNSPLHF	TGTGCCAGCACTAGACAGGGGGAACATAATTCACCCCTCCACTTT
-	TRBJ2-7	-	TRBV2	CASGDRFYEQYF	TGTGCCAGCGGCGACAGATTCTACGAGCAGTACTTC
-	TRBJ2-1	TRBD1	TRBV13	CASSPTGGTYNEQFF	TGTGCCAGCAGCCCGACAGGGGGCACCTACAATGAGCAGTTCTTC
few	TRBJ2-1	TRBD2	TRBV28	CASSSPGLAVDEQFF	TGTGCCAGCAGCTCGCCGGGACTAGCGGTTGATGAGCAGTTCTTC
-	TRBJ1-1	TRBD1	TRBV5-1	CASSITGVNTEAFF	TGCGCCAGCAGCATTACAGGGGTGAACACTGAAGCTTTCTTT
-	TRBJ1-4	-	TRBV11-2	CASSQVGLPLFF	TGTGCCAGCAGCCAAGTGGGCCTACCACTGTTTTTT
-	TRBJ2-1	-	TRBV6-5	CASSYGHFDEQFF	TGTGCCAGCAGTTACGGACACTTCGATGAGCAGTTCTTC